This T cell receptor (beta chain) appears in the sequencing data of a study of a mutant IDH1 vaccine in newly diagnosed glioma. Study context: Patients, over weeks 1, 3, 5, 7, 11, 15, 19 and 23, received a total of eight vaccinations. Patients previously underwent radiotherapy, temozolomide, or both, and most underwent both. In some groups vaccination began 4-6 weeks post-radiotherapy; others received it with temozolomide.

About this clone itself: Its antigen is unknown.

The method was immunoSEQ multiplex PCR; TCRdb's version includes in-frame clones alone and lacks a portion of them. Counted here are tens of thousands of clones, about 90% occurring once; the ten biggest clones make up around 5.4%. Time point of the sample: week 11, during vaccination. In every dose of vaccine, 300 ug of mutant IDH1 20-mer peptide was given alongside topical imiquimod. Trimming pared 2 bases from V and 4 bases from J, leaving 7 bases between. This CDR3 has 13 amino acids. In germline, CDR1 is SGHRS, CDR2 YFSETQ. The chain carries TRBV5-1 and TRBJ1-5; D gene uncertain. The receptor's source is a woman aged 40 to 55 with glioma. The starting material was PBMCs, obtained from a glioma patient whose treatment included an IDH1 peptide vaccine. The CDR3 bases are TGCGCCAGCAGCTTTGGAGGGAATCAGCCCCAGCATTTT. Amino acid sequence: CASSFGGNQPQHF. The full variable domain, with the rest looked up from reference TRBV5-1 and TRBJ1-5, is KAGVTQTPRYLIKTRGQQVTLSCSPISGHRSVSWYQQTPGQGLQFLFEYFSETQRNKGNFPGRFSGRQFSNSRSEMNVSTLELGDSALYLCASSFGGNQPQHFGDGTRLSIL.